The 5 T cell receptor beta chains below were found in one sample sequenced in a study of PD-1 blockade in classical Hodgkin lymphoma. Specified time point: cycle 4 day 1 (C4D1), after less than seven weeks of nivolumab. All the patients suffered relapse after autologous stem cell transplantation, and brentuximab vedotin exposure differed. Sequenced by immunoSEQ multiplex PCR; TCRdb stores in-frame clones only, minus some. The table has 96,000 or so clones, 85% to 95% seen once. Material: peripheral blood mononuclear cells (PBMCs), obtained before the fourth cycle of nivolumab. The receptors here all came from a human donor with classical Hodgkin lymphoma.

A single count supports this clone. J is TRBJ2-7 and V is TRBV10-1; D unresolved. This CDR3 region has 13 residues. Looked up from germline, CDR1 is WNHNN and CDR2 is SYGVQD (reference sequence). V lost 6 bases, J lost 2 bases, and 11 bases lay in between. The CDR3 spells CASSEDAPYEQYF. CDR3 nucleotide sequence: TGCGCCAGCAGCGAAGATGCCCCCTACGAGCAGTACTTC.

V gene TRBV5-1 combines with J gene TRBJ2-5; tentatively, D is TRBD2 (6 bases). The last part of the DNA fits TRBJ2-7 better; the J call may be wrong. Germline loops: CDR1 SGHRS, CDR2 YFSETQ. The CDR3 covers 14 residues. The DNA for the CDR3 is TGCGCCAGCAGCTTCGGCGGGGACGGATACGAGCAGTACTTC. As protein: CASSFGGDGYEQYF.

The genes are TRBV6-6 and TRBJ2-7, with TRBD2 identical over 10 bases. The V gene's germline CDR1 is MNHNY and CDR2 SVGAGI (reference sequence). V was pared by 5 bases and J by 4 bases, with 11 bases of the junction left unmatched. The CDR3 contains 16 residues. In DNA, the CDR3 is TGTGCCAGCAGTCAGACTAGCGGGCGCACGATTTACGAGCAGTACTTC. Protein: CASSQTSGRTIYEQYF.

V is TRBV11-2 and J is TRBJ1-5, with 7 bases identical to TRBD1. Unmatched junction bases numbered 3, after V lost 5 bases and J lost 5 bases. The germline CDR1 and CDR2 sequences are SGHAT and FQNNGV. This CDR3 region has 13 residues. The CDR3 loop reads CASSRDSHQPQHF. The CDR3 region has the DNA TGTGCCAGCAGCCGGGACAGCCATCAGCCCCAGCATTTT.

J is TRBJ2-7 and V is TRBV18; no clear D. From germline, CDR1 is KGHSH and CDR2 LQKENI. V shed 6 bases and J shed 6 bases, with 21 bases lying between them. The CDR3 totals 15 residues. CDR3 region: CASSLRFLGEREQYF. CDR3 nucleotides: TGTGCCAGCTCCCTGCGGTTTCTGGGTGAACGCGAGCAGTACTTC.